The 10 T cell receptor beta chains below were found in one sample sequenced in a study of shared clonotypes between healthy human individuals. Produced via immunoSEQ multiplex PCR; TCRdb's table is partial and in-frame only. The sample carries about 1,900,000 clones, just under 95% recorded once. As defined, naive CD8 cells were CD45RO-negative and positively selected for CCR7, with terminally differentiated effector memory CD45RA+ cells excluded. The specimen sequenced was naive CD8+ T cells sorted from blood. The receptors shown here come from a young man in good health.

The rearrangement joins TRBV7-8 to TRBJ2-3; D might be TRBD1 or TRBD2, each matching 5 bases. V lost 1 base and J 0 bases, leaving 11 bases between the germline ends. This CDR3 spans 16 amino acids. Germline assignment: CDR1 SGHVS and CDR2 FQNEAQ. The CDR3 sequence: CASSLGGGWSTDTQYF. CDR3 nucleotide sequence: TGTGCCAGCAGCTTAGGGGGCGGGTGGAGCACAGATACGCAGTATTTT.

The chain is built from TRBV4-2 and TRBJ2-1; D may be TRBD2 (5 bases). V was pared by 4 bases and J by 2 bases, with 12 bases between. Germline V CDR1 and CDR2: LGHNA, YNFKEQ. The CDR3 is 15 amino acids. The CDR3 DNA reads as TGTGCCAGCAGCCCGTCAGCGGCCACCTACAATGAGCAGTTCTTC. Amino acids: CASSPSAATYNEQFF.

The CDR3 DNA sequence: TGTGCCAGTCCTCGACTAGTCACAGATACGCAGTATTTT. It codes for CASPRLVTDTQYF. V and J are TRBV5-8 and TRBJ2-3; tentatively, D is TRBD2 (6 bases). V was clipped by 8 bases and J by 2 bases, with 12 bases between them. Germline lookup yields CDR1 SGHTS and CDR2 YDEGEE. CDR3 length equals 13 residues.

The rearrangement uses TRBV15 and TRBJ1-2; D may be TRBD1 (5 bases). The CDR3 totals 15 residues. The germline CDR1 and CDR2 sequences are LNHNV and YYDKDF (reference sequence). The V gene lost 4 bases and the J gene lost 8 bases, with 20 bases spanning the gap. The CDR3 loop reads CATSKGLGVTRGYTF. The DNA of the CDR3 is TGTGCCACCAGCAAGGGCCTGGGGGTGACGAGGGGCTACACCTTC. Filled out from reference TRBV15 and TRBJ1-2, the complete variable domain reads DAMVIQNPRYQVTQFGKPVTLSCSQTLNHNVMYWYQQKSSQAPKLLFHYYDKDFNNEADTPDNFQSRRPNTSFCFLDIRSPGLGDTAMYLCATSKGLGVTRGYTFGSGTRLTVV.

The chain carries TRBV11-2 and TRBJ1-4, with TRBD1 matching 12 bases. CDR3 length: 18 residues. V was clipped by 2 bases and J by 6 bases; unmatched bases: 10. Germline CDR1 SGHAT, CDR2 FQNNGV. CDR3 DNA sequence: TGTGCCAGCAGCTTAATGCCGGGACAGGGGGCTGGTGATGAAAAACTGTTTTTT. Its protein product is CASSLMPGQGAGDEKLFF.

This sequence joins TRBV25-1 and TRBJ2-7, with TRBD1 identical over 10 bases. The CDR3 contains 15 residues. The germline CDR1 and CDR2 sequences are MGHDK and SYGVNS. V lost 6 bases to trimming and J lost 2 bases; unmatched junction nucleotides: 7. In nucleotides, the CDR3 is TGTGCCAGCAGACCCGGGGACAGGGGAGCCTACGAGCAGTACTTC. It yields the protein CASRPGDRGAYEQYF.

The V and J genes are TRBV4-1 and TRBJ2-3; D possibly corresponds to TRBD2 (5 bases). Looked up from germline, CDR1 is MGHRA and CDR2 is YSYEKL. V was cut by 1 base and J by 4 bases, with 12 bases left in between. This CDR3 comprises 15 residues. The CDR3 DNA sequence: TGCGCCAGCAGCCAAGGGGCCGGGGAAGCAGATACGCAGTATTTT. Translated, it gives CASSQGAGEADTQYF.

The gene calls are TRBV13 and TRBJ2-3; tentative D call: TRBD2 (5 bases). V was pared by 5 bases and J by 6 bases, with 18 bases between. Germline assignment: CDR1 PRHDT and CDR2 FYEKMQ (reference sequence). The CDR3 loop spans 15 amino acids. The chain's CDR3 is CASSPRGFVEDTQYF. The CDR3 bases are TGTGCCAGCAGCCCCCGGGGTTTCGTCGAGGATACGCAGTATTTT.

The genes are TRBV5-1 and TRBJ2-7, with TRBD1 matching 9 bases. Germline-derived CDR1 and CDR2 are SGHRS and YFSETQ. The CDR3 consists of 17 residues. With 4 bases clipped from V and 3 bases from J, the junction kept 14 bases outside the gene matches. As DNA, the CDR3 is TGCGCCAGCAGCCTGCAAGGGACAGGGATCTTTTACTACGAGCAGTACTTC. Encoded protein: CASSLQGTGIFYYEQYF.

This clone was picked up a small number of times. The rearrangement joins TRBV4-1 to TRBJ1-6; D not resolved. The CDR3 sequence is 15 residues long. Trimming removed 0 bases at V and 6 bases at J, with 9 bases between. The germline gives CDR1 MGHRA, CDR2 YSYEKL. DNA of the CDR3: TGCGCCAGCAGCCAAGAGGAGGGAACTAATTCACCCCTCCACTTT. It specifies CASSQEEGTNSPLHF.